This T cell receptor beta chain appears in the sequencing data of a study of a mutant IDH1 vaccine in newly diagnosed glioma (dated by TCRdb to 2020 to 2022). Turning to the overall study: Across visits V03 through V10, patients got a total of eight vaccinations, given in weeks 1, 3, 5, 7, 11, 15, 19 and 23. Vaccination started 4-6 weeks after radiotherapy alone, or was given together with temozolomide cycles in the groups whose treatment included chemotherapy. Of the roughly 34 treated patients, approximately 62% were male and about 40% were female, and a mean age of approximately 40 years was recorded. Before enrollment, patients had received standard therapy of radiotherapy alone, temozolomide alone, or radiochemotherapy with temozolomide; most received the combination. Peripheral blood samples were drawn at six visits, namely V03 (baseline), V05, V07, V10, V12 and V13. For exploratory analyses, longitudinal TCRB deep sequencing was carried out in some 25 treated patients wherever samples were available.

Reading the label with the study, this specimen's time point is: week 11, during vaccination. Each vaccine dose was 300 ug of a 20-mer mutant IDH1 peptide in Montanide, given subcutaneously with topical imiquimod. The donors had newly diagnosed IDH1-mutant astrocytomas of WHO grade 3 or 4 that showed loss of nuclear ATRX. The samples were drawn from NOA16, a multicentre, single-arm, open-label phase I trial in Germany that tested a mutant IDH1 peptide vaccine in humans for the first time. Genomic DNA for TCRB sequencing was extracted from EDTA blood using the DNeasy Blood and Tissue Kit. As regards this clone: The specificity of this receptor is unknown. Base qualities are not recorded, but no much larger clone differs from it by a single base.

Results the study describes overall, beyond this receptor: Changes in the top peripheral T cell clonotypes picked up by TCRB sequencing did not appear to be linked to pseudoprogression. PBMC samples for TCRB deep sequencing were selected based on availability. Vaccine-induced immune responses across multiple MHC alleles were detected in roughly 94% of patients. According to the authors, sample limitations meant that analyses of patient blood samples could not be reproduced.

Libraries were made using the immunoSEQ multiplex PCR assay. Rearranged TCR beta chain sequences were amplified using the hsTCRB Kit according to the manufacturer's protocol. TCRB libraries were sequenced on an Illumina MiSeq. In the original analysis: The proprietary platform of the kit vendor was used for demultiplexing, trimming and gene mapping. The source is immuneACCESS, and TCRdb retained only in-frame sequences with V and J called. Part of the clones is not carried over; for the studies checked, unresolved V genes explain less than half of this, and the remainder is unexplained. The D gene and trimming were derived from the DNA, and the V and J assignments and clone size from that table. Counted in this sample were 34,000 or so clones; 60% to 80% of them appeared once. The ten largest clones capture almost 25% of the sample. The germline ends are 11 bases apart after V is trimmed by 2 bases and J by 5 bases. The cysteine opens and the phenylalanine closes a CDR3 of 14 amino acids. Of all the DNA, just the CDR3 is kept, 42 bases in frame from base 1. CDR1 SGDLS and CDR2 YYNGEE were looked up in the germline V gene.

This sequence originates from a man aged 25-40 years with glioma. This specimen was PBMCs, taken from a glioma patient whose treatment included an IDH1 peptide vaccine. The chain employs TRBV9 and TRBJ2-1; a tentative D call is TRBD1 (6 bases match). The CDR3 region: CASSVTTGNNEQFF. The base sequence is TGTGCCAGCAGCGTGACCACAGGGAACAATGAGCAGTTCTTC. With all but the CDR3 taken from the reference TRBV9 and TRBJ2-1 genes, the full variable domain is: DSGVTQTPKHLITATGQRVTLRCSPRSGDLSVYWYQQSLDQGLQFLIQYYNGEERAKGNILERFSAQQFPDLHSELNLSSLELGDSALYFCASSVTTGNNEQFFGPGTRLTVL.